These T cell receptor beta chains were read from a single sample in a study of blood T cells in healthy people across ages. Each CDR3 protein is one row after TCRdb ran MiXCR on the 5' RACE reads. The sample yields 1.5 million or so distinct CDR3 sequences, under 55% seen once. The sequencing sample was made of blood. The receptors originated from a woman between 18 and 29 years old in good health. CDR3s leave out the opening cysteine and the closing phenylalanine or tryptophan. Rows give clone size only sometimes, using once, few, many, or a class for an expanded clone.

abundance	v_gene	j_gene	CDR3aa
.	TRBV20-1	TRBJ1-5	SAHVGENSNQPQH
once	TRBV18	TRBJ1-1	ASSPGAGRAEAF
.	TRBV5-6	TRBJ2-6	ASSTLAGRSGANVLT
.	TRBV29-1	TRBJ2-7	SVEVGGSRYEQY
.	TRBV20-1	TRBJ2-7	SAARSYEQY
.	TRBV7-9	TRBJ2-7	ASSLLDRAQEQY
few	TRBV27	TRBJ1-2	ASSPGQEMNGYT
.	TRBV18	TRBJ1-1	ASSPWGSLSGAF
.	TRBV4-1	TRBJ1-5	ASSQGTDSNQPQH
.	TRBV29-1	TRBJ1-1	SVADSRNTEAF
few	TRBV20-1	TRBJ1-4	SASAGINEKLF
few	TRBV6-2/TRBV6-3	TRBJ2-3	ASSLGVETDTQY
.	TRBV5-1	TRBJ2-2	ASSPPGASGSGTGELF
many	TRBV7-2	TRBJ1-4	ASSLVGNRGPNEKLF
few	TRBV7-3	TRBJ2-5	ASSLNPSGLQETQY
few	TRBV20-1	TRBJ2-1	SARGLAGIGEQF
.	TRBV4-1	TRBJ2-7	ASSQVSGTGYYEQY
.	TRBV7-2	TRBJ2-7	ASGFIGGIYEQY
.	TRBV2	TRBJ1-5	ASSEAGRDQH
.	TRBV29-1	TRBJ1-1	SVEASTGTEAF
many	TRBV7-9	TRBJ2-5	ASSLGLAEQETQY
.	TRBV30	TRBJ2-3	AWYHRLGLDTQY
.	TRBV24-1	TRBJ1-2	ATSDGTGVLNYGYT
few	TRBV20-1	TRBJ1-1	SARAAGRGLTEAF
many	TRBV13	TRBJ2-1	ASSSRGEQF
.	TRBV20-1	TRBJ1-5	SASTGPGQPQH
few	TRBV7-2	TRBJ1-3	ASSGQQGASGNTIY
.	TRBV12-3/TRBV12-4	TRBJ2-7	ASSTTGPDEQY
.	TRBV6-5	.	ASSYRTGHQETQY
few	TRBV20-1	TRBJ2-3	SAAMVVSRPSTDTQY
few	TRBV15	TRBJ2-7	ATSRDTSSYEQY
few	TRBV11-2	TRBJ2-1	ASSLVSSGEQF
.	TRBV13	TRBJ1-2	ASSSDGTGGYT
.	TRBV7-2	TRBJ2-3	ASKSGSTDTQY
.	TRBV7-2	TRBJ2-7	ASSLDRTAYEQY
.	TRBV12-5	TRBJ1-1	ASGIAGTGGQAF
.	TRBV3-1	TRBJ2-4	ASSQTGLADIHNEQY
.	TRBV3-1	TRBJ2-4	ASSHRALAKNIQY
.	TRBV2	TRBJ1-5	ASSSLFGQVRNQPQH
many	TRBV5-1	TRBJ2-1	ASSSGQSYNEQF
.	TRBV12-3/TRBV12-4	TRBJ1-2	ASSLLTYGYT
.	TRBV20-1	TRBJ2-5	SAKLAGTQETQY
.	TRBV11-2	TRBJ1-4	ASSLDRQSGEKLF
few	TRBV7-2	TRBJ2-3	ASSLGYSNTQY
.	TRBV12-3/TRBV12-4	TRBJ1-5	ASSQRQGPWPQH
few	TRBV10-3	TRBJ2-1	AISPIRNEQF
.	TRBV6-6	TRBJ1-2	ASSPGQGNINYGYT
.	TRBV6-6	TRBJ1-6	ASGSPPLH